This note documents a single T cell receptor (beta chain) sequence. Each CDR3 protein gets one entry after TCRdb re-called the RACE reads with MiXCR. In the table there are tens of thousands of distinct CDR3 sequences, about 12% of which are singletons. This specimen belongs to a study of human T cells and chemical hapten exposure. Across the whole study: Cases of alopecia areata, totalis or universalis occurred in a predominantly female patient group. TCR yield per sample varied, mainly due to pooled library volumes.

Time point of the sample: patch test 3, about 24 weeks after DPC sensitization. Treatment indicated: therapeutic diphenylcyclopropenone sensitization with weekly scalp DPC. Unfractionated whole blood was the source from which total RNA was extracted. CDR1 and CDR2 from the germline V gene are MDHEN and SYDVKM. This CDR3 is built from 14 residues. The trim removed 5 bases at V and 7 bases at J, leaving 6 bases unmatched. This TCR was recovered from a middle-aged woman with alopecia areata. Some clones in this sample may be carry-over from other donors' samples. V gene TRBV28 combines with J gene TRBJ1-4, with 8 bases identical to TRBD1. This specimen was whole blood, taken in connection with sensitization to the hapten diphenylcyclopropenone (DPC). The CDR3 is CASSPDRDGEKLFF. The CDR3 DNA sequence: TGTGCCAGCAGTCCGGACAGGGATGGTGAAAAACTGTTTTTT.